This T cell receptor beta chain was recorded in a study of response to subunit inactivated influenza vaccine. The CDR3 sequence is 19 residues long. The V and J ends lost 6 bases and 0 bases, in that order; junction bases with no gene match: 14. The germline CDR1 and CDR2 sequences are MNHEY and SMNVEV (reference sequence). TCRdb re-derived calls from the RT-PCR reads in MiXCR, one entry per CDR3 protein. The profile covers under 850,000 distinct CDR3 sequences, with less than 20% appearing a single time and under 13% taken by the ten largest. Study-wide results and caveats: Each seasonal flu vaccination may recruit only limited new T cells, authors suggested.

On this clonotype itself: Its specificity is unknown.

The receptor was isolated from a man in his fifties who received an inactivated influenza vaccine. Sequencing was performed on PBMCs from blood, taken around 5 days after vaccination. The chain combines TRBV27 with TRBJ2-1, with 10 positions matching TRBD2. The CDR3: CASSPGRLAGVSSYNEQFF. For the CDR3, the DNA is TGTGCCAGCAGCCCCGGGCGTCTAGCGGGAGTAAGCTCCTACAATGAGCAGTTCTTC.